These T cell receptor beta chains were read from a single sample in a study of cytomegalovirus exposure and HLA in healthy donors. Some clones are missing from TCRdb's copy, which holds only in-frame ones; the method was immunoSEQ multiplex PCR. The sample holds some 160,000 clones, 75% to 90% seen once. Sequences were obtained from PBMCs. Receptors were obtained from a woman under 30 in good health and CMV-seronegative. Both conserved end residues are part of each CDR3. The D gene is left open where the match is weak. Expanded clones are given a class, and other clones once, few, many or no size at all.

TRBV18	.	TRBJ1-1	.	CASSDSENTEAFF	TGTGCCAGCTCAGACTCGGAGAACACTGAAGCTTTCTTT
TRBV19	.	TRBJ2-7	.	CASSIDPGQNYEQYF	TGTGCCAGTAGTATAGATCCGGGACAAAACTACGAGCAGTACTTC
TRBV2	TRBD1	TRBJ2-7	.	CASSVFGTASYEQYF	TGTGCCAGCAGTGTTTTCGGGACAGCCTCCTACGAGCAGTACTTC
TRBV28	TRBD2	TRBJ2-7	once	CASWTSTSSEQYF	TGTGCCAGCTGGACTAGCACGAGCTCCGAGCAGTACTTC
TRBV10-2	TRBD1	TRBJ2-3	.	CASSEWAGGLLGLTDTQYF	TGCGCCAGCAGTGAATGGGCAGGGGGTCTTTTGGGGCTGACAGATACGCAGTATTTT
TRBV2	.	TRBJ1-3	.	CASSEWPGSGNTIYF	TGTGCCAGCAGTGAGTGGCCAGGGTCTGGAAACACCATATATTTT
TRBV4-2	.	TRBJ2-2	.	CASSQLSGANTGELFF	TGTGCCAGCAGCCAACTTAGCGGAGCCAACACCGGGGAGCTGTTTTTT
TRBV5-6	.	TRBJ1-1	few	CASSRPGSNTEAFF	TGTGCCAGCAGCCGCCCAGGGTCGAACACTGAAGCTTTCTTT
TRBV6-6	TRBD2	TRBJ2-3	.	CASSLLAGGPDTQYF	TGTGCCAGCAGCTTGCTAGCGGGGGGCCCAGATACGCAGTATTTT
TRBV6-1	TRBD1	TRBJ2-7	.	CASSDLHDRGYEQYF	TGTGCCAGCAGTGACCTCCACGACAGGGGCTACGAGCAGTACTTC
TRBV5-6	.	TRBJ1-4	.	CASSLRVSGSTNEKLFF	TGTGCCAGCAGCTTGAGGGTTTCAGGGTCAACTAATGAAAAACTGTTTTTT
TRBV6-5	TRBD2	TRBJ2-1	once	CASSSGTRGRFF	TGTGCCAGCAGTTCCGGGACTAGGGGTAGGTTCTTC
TRBV7-9	TRBD1	TRBJ1-5	.	CASSPGTGEHQPQHF	TGTGCCAGCAGCCCCGGGACAGGAGAGCATCAGCCCCAGCATTTT
TRBV4-1	TRBD1	TRBJ2-7	few	CASSHLQGAFEQYF	TGCGCCAGCAGCCACTTACAGGGGGCGTTTGAGCAGTACTTC
TRBV6-1	TRBD1	TRBJ1-5	.	CASSATGGGGGPQHF	TGTGCCAGCAGTGCTACAGGGGGAGGGGGGGGGCCCCAGCATTTT
TRBV21-1	.	TRBJ2-6	once	CARFPAGAGANVLTF	TGTGCCAGGTTCCCAGCAGGGGCTGGGGCCAACGTCCTGACTTTC
TRBV2	.	TRBJ2-7	.	CASSERGYEQYF	TGTGCCAGCAGTGAAAGGGGTTACGAGCAGTACTTC
TRBV5-1	.	TRBJ2-1	once	CASSLEGGTINEQFF	TGCGCCAGCAGCTTGGAGGGGGGGACGATAAATGAGCAGTTCTTC
TRBV7-2	.	TRBJ2-5	once	CASSSARMEETQYF	TGTGCCAGCAGCTCCGCGAGGATGGAAGAGACCCAGTACTTC
TRBV29-1	.	TRBJ1-4	few	CSVEVSGVGNEKLFF	TGCAGCGTTGAAGTTTCGGGGGTGGGGAATGAAAAACTGTTTTTT
TRBV6-5	TRBD2	TRBJ2-4	.	CASSRSGVLNIQYF	TGTGCCAGCAGTCGTAGCGGGGTCTTAAACATTCAGTACTTC
TRBV27	TRBD2	TRBJ2-3	.	CASRLGLAVSTDTQYF	TGTGCCAGCAGACTCGGACTAGCAGTCAGCACAGATACGCAGTATTTT
TRBV9	TRBD1	TRBJ1-1	.	CASSYRGLNTEAFF	TGTGCCAGCAGCTACAGGGGGCTTAACACTGAAGCTTTCTTT
TRBV28	TRBD2	TRBJ2-5	.	CASSSHQGLAGAGTQYF	TGTGCCAGCAGTTCCCACCAGGGACTAGCGGGGGCGGGGACCCAGTACTTC
TRBV2	.	TRBJ1-2	.	CASSEGQGANYGYTF	TGTGCCAGCAGTGAAGGTCAGGGTGCTAACTATGGCTACACCTTC
TRBV5-6	.	TRBJ1-2	.	CASSPEWSYGYTF	TGTGCCAGCAGCCCCGAGTGGAGCTATGGCTACACCTTC
TRBV27	TRBD1	TRBJ1-1	.	CASSSRGPIFEAFF	TGTGCCAGCAGTTCTAGGGGGCCGATCTTTGAAGCTTTCTTT
TRBV7-2	.	TRBJ1-5	.	CASSFSSGINQPQHF	TGTGCCAGCAGCTTCTCATCAGGGATCAATCAGCCCCAGCATTTT
TRBV7-3	.	TRBJ2-1	.	CASSSQGNEQFF	TGTGCCAGCAGCTCCCAGGGGAATGAGCAGTTCTTC
TRBV30	TRBD2	TRBJ2-6	.	CAWSRAGAFSGANVLTF	TGTGCCTGGAGTAGGGCGGGAGCGTTCTCTGGGGCCAACGTCCTGACTTTC
TRBV28	.	TRBJ2-7	.	CASTLQGMTYEQYF	TGTGCCAGCACCCTACAGGGCATGACCTACGAGCAGTACTTC
TRBV30	.	TRBJ1-2	.	CAWSVVRNYGYTF	TGTGCCTGGAGTGTAGTCAGAAACTATGGCTACACCTTC
TRBV28	.	TRBJ2-5	once	CASSPPWAQETQYF	TGTGCCAGCAGTCCACCGTGGGCTCAAGAGACCCAGTACTTC
TRBV6-5	TRBD1	TRBJ1-4	few	CASRRQGAGEKLFF	TGTGCCAGCAGACGGCAGGGGGCAGGGGAAAAACTGTTTTTT
TRBV25-1	TRBD1	TRBJ2-1	.	CASSAPGQAYNEQFF	TGTGCCAGCAGTGCCCCGGGACAGGCCTACAATGAGCAGTTCTTC
TRBV5-1	.	TRBJ2-1	few	CASSPGTIYNEQFF	TGCGCCAGCAGCCCCGGGACAATATACAATGAGCAGTTCTTC
TRBV11-3	.	TRBJ1-6	.	CASSLQESPLHF	TGTGCCAGCAGCTTACAGGAATCACCCCTCCACTTT
TRBV7-9	.	TRBJ2-5	few	CASSLDGRGRETQYF	TGTGCCAGCAGCTTAGATGGCAGGGGTCGGGAGACCCAGTACTTC
TRBV7-9	TRBD1	TRBJ2-7	.	CSSKGQNYEQYF	TGTTCCAGCAAGGGACAGAACTACGAGCAGTACTTC
TRBV11-2	.	TRBJ2-2	.	CASSRQRFANTGELFF	TGTGCCAGCAGCCGCCAACGGTTCGCGAACACCGGGGAGCTGTTTTTT
TRBV28	TRBD1	TRBJ1-5	.	CASHRQGSSQPQHF	TGTGCCAGCCACCGACAGGGCTCGAGCCAGCCCCAGCATTTT
TRBV5-1	.	TRBJ2-3	.	CASSFDSSWYF	TGCGCCAGCAGCTTTGATTCCAGTTGGTATTTT
TRBV5-1	.	TRBJ1-1	.	CASSLTGLNTEAFF	TGCGCCAGCAGCTTGACAGGGCTGAACACTGAAGCTTTCTTT
TRBV5-1	.	TRBJ2-3	.	CASSLVADFSTDTQYF	TGCGCCAGCAGCTTGGTGGCGGATTTTAGCACAGATACGCAGTATTTT
TRBV6-1	TRBD2	TRBJ2-3	few	CASSDRAGVGDTQYF	TGTGCCAGCAGTGATAGAGCGGGAGTCGGAGATACGCAGTATTTT
TRBV28	TRBD1	TRBJ1-6	.	CATLTGFRLNSPLHF	TGTGCCACTTTGACAGGGTTCCGGCTAAATTCACCCCTCCACTTT
TRBV6-1	.	TRBJ1-2	.	CASSEARGGYTF	TGTGCCAGCAGTGAAGCGCGGGGCGGCTACACCTTC
TRBV6-4	TRBD1	TRBJ1-2	.	CASRQDRVYGYTF	TGTGCCAGCAGACAGGACAGGGTATATGGCTACACCTTC
TRBV4-1	TRBD2	TRBJ2-3	.	CASSQGRGGWPTDTQYF	TGCGCCAGCAGCCAGGGGCGGGGGGGGTGGCCAACAGATACGCAGTATTTT
TRBV4-1	TRBD1	TRBJ1-2	.	CASSQDQGAAPYGYTF	TGCGCCAGCAGCCAAGACCAGGGGGCGGCCCCTTATGGCTACACCTTC
TRBV9	.	TRBJ1-5	.	CASSGRFSNQPQHF	TGTGCCAGCAGCGGGAGGTTCAGCAATCAGCCCCAGCATTTT
TRBV6-4	TRBD2	TRBJ2-7	.	CASSGRNFGGGLSYEQYF	TGTGCCAGCAGTGGACGCAATTTTGGCGGGGGGCTCTCCTACGAGCAGTACTTC
TRBV30	TRBD1	TRBJ2-7	.	CAWNHPGTGPYEQYF	TGTGCCTGGAATCACCCCGGGACAGGGCCCTACGAGCAGTACTTC
TRBV27	TRBD1	TRBJ1-5	.	CASSSGQGNQPQHF	TGTGCCAGCAGTTCAGGACAGGGCAATCAGCCCCAGCATTTT